This T cell receptor (beta chain) was captured by sequencing in a study of blood T cell repertoires in COVID-19. CDR3 length equals 15 residues. Germline V lookup: CDR1 MNHEY, CDR2 SVGEGT. The J segment lost 1 base and the V segment lost 2 bases, leaving 4 bases of the junction unmatched. Measured with immunoSEQ multiplex PCR; TCRdb has only the in-frame clones, and not every one. Here the sample spans approximately 150,000 clones, approximately 85% being singletons. The sample taken for sequencing was peripheral blood. The clonotype was recovered from a man aged 55 to 70 with active or convalescent COVID-19. V and J are TRBV6-2 or TRBV6-3 and TRBJ2-7; 8 nucleotides agree with TRBD1. This chain's CDR3 is CASSYSTGGSYEQYF. For the CDR3, the DNA is TGTGCCAGCAGTTACAGTACAGGGGGTTCCTACGAGCAGTACTTC.